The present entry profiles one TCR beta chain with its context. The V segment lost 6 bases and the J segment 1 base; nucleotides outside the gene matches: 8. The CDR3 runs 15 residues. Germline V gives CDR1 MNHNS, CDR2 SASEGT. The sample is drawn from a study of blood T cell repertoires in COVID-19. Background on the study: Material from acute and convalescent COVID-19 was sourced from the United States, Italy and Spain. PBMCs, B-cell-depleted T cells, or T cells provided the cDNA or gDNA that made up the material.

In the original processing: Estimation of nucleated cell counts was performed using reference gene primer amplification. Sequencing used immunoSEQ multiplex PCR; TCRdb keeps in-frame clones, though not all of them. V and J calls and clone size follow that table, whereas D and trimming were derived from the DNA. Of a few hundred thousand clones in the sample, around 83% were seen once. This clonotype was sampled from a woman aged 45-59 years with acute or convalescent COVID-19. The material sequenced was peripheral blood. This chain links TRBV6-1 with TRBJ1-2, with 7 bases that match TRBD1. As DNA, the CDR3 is TGTGCCAGCAGCCGACAGGGATGGGGTAACTATGGCTACACCTTC. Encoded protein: CASSRQGWGNYGYTF.